Following are 11 T cell receptor beta chains from one sample sequenced in a study of Ad26.COV2.S vaccination and SARS-CoV-2 variants. TCRdb's copy holds only in-frame clones and misses some; the assay was immunoSEQ multiplex PCR. The sample consists of about 420,000 clones, 85% to 90% of them appearing once. Treatment indicated: 15 to 20 received Ad26.COV2.S at low or high dose, single or two shots; about 5 received placebo; per-sample allocation not given. After the first vaccine or placebo injection, samples were drawn on day 63. The sequencing used peripheral blood, collected in a trial of Ad26.COV2.S vaccine versus placebo. The receptors were sampled from a person aged 18-60 years who received the Ad26.COV2.S COVID-19 vaccine or a placebo.

This clone has just one count. V is TRBV21-1 and J is TRBJ2-5. TRBV21-1 is a documented pseudogene. The CDR3 has 14 amino acids. CDR3 sequence (DNA): TGTGCCAGCAGCAAATTTACCCGCCAAGAGACCCAGTACTTC. Encoded protein: CASSKFTRQETQYF.

This rearrangement joins TRBV28 to TRBJ1-5; 7 nucleotides match TRBD1. Per the germline V gene, CDR1 is MDHEN and CDR2 is SYDVKM. Germline trimming cut 6 bases from V and 7 bases from J; bases unmatched to any gene: 9. This CDR3 spans 14 amino acids. CDR3 region: CASRYRGTGQPQHF. The DNA for the CDR3 is TGTGCCAGCAGATACAGGGGAACGGGACAGCCCCAGCATTTT.

The chain employs TRBV6-2 or TRBV6-3 and TRBJ2-1; D ambiguous. The CDR3 is 13 amino acids. The germline CDR1 and CDR2 sequences are MNHEY and SVGEGT. V was trimmed by 4 bases and J by 7 bases, leaving 11 bases between them. This chain's CDR3 is CASSFSQVNEQFF. In nucleotides, the CDR3 is TGTGCCAGCAGTTTCTCGCAGGTTAATGAGCAGTTCTTC.

This clone was seen once. The chain has TRBV18 and TRBJ1-2; tentative D call: TRBD1 (6 bases). V was shortened by 0 bases and J by 8 bases, with 22 bases between the two germline ends. The CDR3 runs to 17 residues. CDR1 and CDR2 from the germline V gene are KGHSH and LQKENI. The CDR3 DNA sequence: TGTGCCAGCTCACCACCGAACGACCGGGGGCGAGGGTACGGCTACACCTTC. Translating gives CASSPPNDRGRGYGYTF. Combining the CDR3 with reference TRBV18 and TRBJ1-2 gives the whole variable domain NAGVMQNPRHLVRRRGQEARLRCSPMKGHSHVYWYRQLPEEGLKFMVYLQKENIIDESGMPKERFSAEFPKEGPSILRIQQVVRGDSAAYFCASSPPNDRGRGYGYTFGSGTRLTVV.

The chain employs TRBV5-1 and TRBJ2-1; unclear D gene. The CDR3 length is 16 residues. Between the trimmed V and J ends, which lost 0 bases and 4 bases, there was a span of 14 bases. CDR1 and CDR2 (germline): SGHRS, YFSETQ. CDR3 sequence (DNA): TGCGCCAGCAGCTTGGGGTTAGCCCCTACATACAATGAGCAGTTCTTC. It encodes CASSLGLAPTYNEQFF.

CDR3 in amino acids: CASSQDGSTGELFF. The CDR3 bases are TGTGCCAGCAGTCAGGACGGGTCCACCGGGGAGCTGTTTTTT. The chain is built from TRBV6-4 and TRBJ2-2, with D hard to call. The V gene lost 5 bases and the J gene lost 4 bases, with 11 bases spanning the gap. The CDR3 is 14 residues long. CDR1 MRHNA and CDR2 SNTAGT come from the germline V gene.

The chain couples TRBV6-6 to TRBJ1-5, with no clear D. V gave up 0 bases and J gave up 1 base, with 10 bases separating them. CDR3 length equals 16 residues. In germline, CDR1 is MNHNY, CDR2 SVGAGI (reference sequence). CDR3 sequence: CASSYSLPGSNQPQHF. As DNA, the CDR3 is TGTGCCAGCAGTTACTCACTTCCCGGCAGCAATCAGCCCCAGCATTTT.

The rearrangement uses TRBV20-1 and TRBJ1-2; 8 bases align to TRBD1. V lost 3 bases and J lost 2; bases outside the gene matches: 5. Germline V gene data show CDR1 as DFQATT and CDR2 as SNEGSKA (reference sequence). The CDR3 length is 14 residues. The CDR3, as DNA: TGCAGTGCTAGTGACAGGGGATCGAACTATGGCTACACCTTC. It yields the protein CSASDRGSNYGYTF.

The chain joins TRBV5-5 to TRBJ2-6; no reliable D call. The CDR3 totals 16 residues. Trimming cost V 3 bases and J 4 bases, with 14 bases left between them. Germline-derived CDR1 and CDR2 are SGHKS and YYEKEE (reference sequence). This CDR3 is CASSSRGGLGANVLTF. In nucleotides, the CDR3 is TGTGCCAGCAGCTCCCGAGGTGGGCTCGGGGCCAACGTCCTGACTTTC.

This clone has only one observation. The rearrangement uses TRBV5-4 and TRBJ2-7, with TRBD1 identical over 11 bases. The CDR3 totals 15 residues. CDR1 SGHNT and CDR2 YYREEE come from the germline V gene (reference sequence). V shed 2 bases and J 0 bases; nucleotides not matched to a gene: 1. CDR3 nucleotides: TGTGCCAGCAGCTTCGGACAGGGGGCCTCCTACGAGCAGTACTTC. This sequence encodes CASSFGQGASYEQYF. Filled out from reference TRBV5-4 and TRBJ2-7, the complete variable domain reads ETGVTQSPTHLIKTRGQQVTLRCSSQSGHNTVSWYQQALGQGPQFIFQYYREEENGRGNFPPRFSGLQFPNYSSELNVNALELDDSALYLCASSFGQGASYEQYFGPGTRLTVT.

This chain connects TRBV7-9 to TRBJ1-5; 8 bases agree with TRBD1. The CDR3 runs to 15 residues. Per the germline V gene, CDR1 is SEHNR and CDR2 is FQNEAQ (reference sequence). The J segment lost 3 bases and the V segment lost 3 bases, leaving 4 bases of the junction unmatched. The CDR3 here is CASSLGTGLNQPQHF. In DNA form, the CDR3 reads TGTGCCAGCAGCTTGGGGACAGGCCTCAATCAGCCCCAGCATTTT.